The subject of this entry is one T cell receptor (beta chain). As yet, its antigen is unknown. The data were obtained in a study of OX40 agonist ivuxolimab in advanced cancers. Study in general: Of the participants, under 50% had some prior anti-PD-1, anti-PD-L1 or anti-CTLA-4 therapy, which was allowed. General observations from the study: In the 0.1-3.0 mg/kg groups, partial responders showed among the lowest expansion.

This table comes from immunoSEQ multiplex PCR, and its TCRdb copy is limited to in-frame clones, with some not included. The profile shows roughly 120,000 clones, about 90% of them singletons. This clonotype was obtained from an adult with an advanced solid tumor such as melanoma, head and neck, liver or kidney cancer. The sequences come from CD4+ or CD8+ T cells sorted from blood, collected in a trial of the OX40 agonist ivuxolimab.

DNA for the CDR3: TGTGCCATCAGTGAGGGTAGCTCCTACAATGAGCAGTTCTTC. Translating gives CAISEGSSYNEQFF. The V gene is TRBV10-3, the J gene TRBJ2-1; D uncertain. The V gene's germline CDR1 is ENHRY and CDR2 SYGVKD. The CDR3 consists of 14 residues. With 2 bases removed from V and 0 bases from J, the gap between germline ends came to 5 bases.